This T cell receptor beta chain is from a study of T-cell memory formation after mild COVID-19. At the level of the study: In these data, TCR clusters were largely donor specific.

5'RACE primed at constant segments yielded TCR alpha and TCR beta cDNA libraries bearing sample barcodes and UMIs. TCRdb redid the calling of the 5' RACE reads with MiXCR, one entry per CDR3 protein. This repertoire shows more than 150,000 distinct CDR3 sequences, less than 20% found once; its top ten account for 3.9%. This clonotype was seen at least ten times. Its specificity is unknown. Trimming shortened V by 3 bases and J by 0 bases, and 8 bases separated the two germline ends. Germline V gene lookup returns CDR1 LGHNA and CDR2 YSLEER. The CDR3 runs to 14 residues. Study-wide results and caveats: There were some responding clones in pre-infection memory, which suggested that cross-reactive memory had joined. The main location of contracting CD4+ clones was CM and EM, and that of contracting CD8+ clones was EMRA.

The chain has TRBV4-3 and TRBJ2-5, with a weak D call TRBD1 (6 bases). The TCR was taken from a man between 18 and 29 years old who had mild COVID-19 (a few samples of this study predate the infection). Cell type and time point are not known. Sequencing input: PBMCs or a T cell subset sorted from them (not recorded which). The CDR3 loop reads CASSQGTYQETQYF. CDR3 in DNA: TGCGCCAGCAGCCAGGGGACATACCAAGAGACCCAGTACTTC.